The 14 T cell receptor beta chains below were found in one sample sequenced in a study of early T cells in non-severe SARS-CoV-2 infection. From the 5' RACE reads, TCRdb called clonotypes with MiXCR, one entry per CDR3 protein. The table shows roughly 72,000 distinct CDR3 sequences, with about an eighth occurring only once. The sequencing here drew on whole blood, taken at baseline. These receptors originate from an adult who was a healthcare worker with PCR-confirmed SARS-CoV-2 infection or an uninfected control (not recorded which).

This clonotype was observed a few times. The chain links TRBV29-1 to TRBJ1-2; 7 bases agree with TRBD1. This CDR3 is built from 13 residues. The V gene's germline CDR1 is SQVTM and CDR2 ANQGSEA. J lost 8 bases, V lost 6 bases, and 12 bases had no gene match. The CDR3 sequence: CSVLETGLAGYTF. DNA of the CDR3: TGCAGCGTCCTCGAGACAGGGCTCGCAGGCTACACCTTC.

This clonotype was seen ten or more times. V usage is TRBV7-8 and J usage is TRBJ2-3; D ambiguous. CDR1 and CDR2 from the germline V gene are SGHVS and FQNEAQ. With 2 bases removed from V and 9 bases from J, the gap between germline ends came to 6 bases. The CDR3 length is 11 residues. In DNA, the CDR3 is TGTGCCAGCAGCTTAATCGGCACGCAGTATTTT. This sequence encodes CASSLIGTQYF.

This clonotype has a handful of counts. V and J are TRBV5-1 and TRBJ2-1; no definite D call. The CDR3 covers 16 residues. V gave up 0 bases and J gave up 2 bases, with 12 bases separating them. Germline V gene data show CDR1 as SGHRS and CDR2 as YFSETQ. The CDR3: CASSLEGGWTYNEQFF. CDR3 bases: TGCGCCAGCAGCTTGGAAGGCGGCTGGACCTACAATGAGCAGTTCTTC.

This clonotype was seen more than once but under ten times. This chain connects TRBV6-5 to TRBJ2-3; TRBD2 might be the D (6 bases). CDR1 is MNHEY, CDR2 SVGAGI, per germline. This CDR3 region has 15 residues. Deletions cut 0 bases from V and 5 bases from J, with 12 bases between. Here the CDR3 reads CASSYSDLAKDTQYF. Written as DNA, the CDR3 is TGTGCCAGCAGTTACTCGGACCTAGCGAAAGATACGCAGTATTTT.

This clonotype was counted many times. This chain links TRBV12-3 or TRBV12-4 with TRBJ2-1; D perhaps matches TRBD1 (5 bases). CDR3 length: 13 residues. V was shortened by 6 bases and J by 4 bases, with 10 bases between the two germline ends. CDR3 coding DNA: TGTGCCAGCAGGAGGACACTATACAATGAGCAGTTCTTC. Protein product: CASRRTLYNEQFF.

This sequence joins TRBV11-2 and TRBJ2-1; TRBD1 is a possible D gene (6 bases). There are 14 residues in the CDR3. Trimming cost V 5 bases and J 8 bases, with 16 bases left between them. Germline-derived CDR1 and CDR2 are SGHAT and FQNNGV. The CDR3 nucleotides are TGTGCCAGCAGCCTCCACCAGGGGTTAGATGAGCAGTTCTTC. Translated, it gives CASSLHQGLDEQFF.

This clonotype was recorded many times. CDR3 nucleotide sequence: TGTGCCAGCATTAGTGGGGGGGCCGGGTCAGATACGCAGTATTTT. Its protein is CASISGGAGSDTQYF. The rearrangement links TRBV2 to TRBJ2-3; possibly TRBD2 for D (7 bases). The CDR3 runs to 15 residues. V was pared by 7 bases and J by 4 bases, with 18 bases between. Germline V gene sequence: CDR1 SNHLY, CDR2 FYNNEI.

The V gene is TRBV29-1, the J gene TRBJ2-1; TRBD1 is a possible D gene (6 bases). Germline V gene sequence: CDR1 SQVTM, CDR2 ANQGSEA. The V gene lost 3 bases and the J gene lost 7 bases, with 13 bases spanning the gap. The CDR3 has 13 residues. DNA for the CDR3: TGCAGCGTTGATGTGACAGGACGAAATGAGCAGTTCTTC. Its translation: CSVDVTGRNEQFF.

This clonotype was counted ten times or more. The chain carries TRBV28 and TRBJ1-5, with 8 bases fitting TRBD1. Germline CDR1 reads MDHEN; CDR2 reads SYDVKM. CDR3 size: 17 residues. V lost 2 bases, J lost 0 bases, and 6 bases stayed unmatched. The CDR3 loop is CASSLDGTGFSNQPQHF. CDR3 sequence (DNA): TGTGCCAGCAGTTTAGACGGGACAGGCTTTAGCAATCAGCCCCAGCATTTT.

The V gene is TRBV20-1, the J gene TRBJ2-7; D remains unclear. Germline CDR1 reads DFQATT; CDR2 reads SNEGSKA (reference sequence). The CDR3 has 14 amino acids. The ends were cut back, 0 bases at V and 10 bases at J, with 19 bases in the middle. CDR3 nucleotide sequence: TGCAGTGCTAGAGATCCGAGGACCAATCACATACAGTACTTC. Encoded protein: CSARDPRTNHIQYF.

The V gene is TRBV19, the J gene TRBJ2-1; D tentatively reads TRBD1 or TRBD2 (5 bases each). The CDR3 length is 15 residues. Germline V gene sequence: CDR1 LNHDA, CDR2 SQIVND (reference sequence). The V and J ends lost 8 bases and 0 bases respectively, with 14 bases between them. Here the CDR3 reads CASRGVGSSYNEQFF. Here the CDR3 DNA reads TGTGCCAGTCGGGGCGTTGGCAGCTCCTACAATGAGCAGTTCTTC. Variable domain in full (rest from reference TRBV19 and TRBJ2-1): DGGITQSPKYLFRKEGQNVTLSCEQNLNHDAMYWYRQDPGQGLRLIYYSQIVNDFQKGDIAEGYSVSREKKESFPLTVTSAQKNPTAFYLCASRGVGSSYNEQFFGPGTRLTVL.

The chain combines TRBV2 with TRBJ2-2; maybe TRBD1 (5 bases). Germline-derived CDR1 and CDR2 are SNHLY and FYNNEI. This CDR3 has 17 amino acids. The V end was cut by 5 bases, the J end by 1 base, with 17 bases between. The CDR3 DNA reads TGTGCCAGCAGTCCAGGGCAACAAACTCAGAACACCGGGGAGCTGTTTTTT. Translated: CASSPGQQTQNTGELFF.

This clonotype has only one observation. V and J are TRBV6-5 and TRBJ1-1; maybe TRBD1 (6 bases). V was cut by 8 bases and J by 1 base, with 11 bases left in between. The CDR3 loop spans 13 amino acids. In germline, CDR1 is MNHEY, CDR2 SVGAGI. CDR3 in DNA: TGTGCCAGCTGCAGGGGCCCGAACACTGAAGCTTTCTTT. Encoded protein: CASCRGPNTEAFF.

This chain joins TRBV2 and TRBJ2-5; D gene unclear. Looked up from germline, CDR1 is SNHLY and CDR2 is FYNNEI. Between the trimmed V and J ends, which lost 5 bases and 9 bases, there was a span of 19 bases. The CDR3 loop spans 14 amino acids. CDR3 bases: TGTGCCAGCAGTCCTGACCGGGCGGCTGAGGCCCAGTACTTC. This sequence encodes CASSPDRAAEAQYF.